This TCR beta chain was sequenced in a study of shared clonotypes between healthy human individuals (dated by TCRdb to the early 2020s). As for the study more broadly: A couple of women and three men aged 18 to 49 years were included in the cohort. To increase sequencing depth and limit assay-specific biases, TCR repertoire library preparation and sequencing were carried out by different laboratories using diverse techniques. To estimate repertoire size and how much clonotype sharing occurs between individuals, the study deeply sequenced the blood TCR repertoires of several healthy adults. For each donor, CD4 naive and CD4 memory were each given three plates, CD8 naive was given two plates, and CD8 memory was given one plate. Each donor's leukapheresis produced roughly between about 0.8 and 10 billion PBMCs. What the authors observed across the whole study: Pairwise subsampling indicated that sequencing depth was expected to affect the degree of clonotype sharing among donors. Even with the large sequencing depth, rarefaction of the sorted-subset datasets indicated that sequencing was incomplete. Compared with non-shared clonotypes, clonotypes shared by all four sorted-subset donors had higher generation probabilities. Across four donors, roughly 5.1% of naive CD4, around 3.3% of naive CD8, 2.3% of memory CD4, and under 0.45% of memory CD8 clonotypes were shared. Naive subsets generally had larger estimated clonotype richness than memory subsets did. The genetic and exposure-history diversity represented was limited by the small number of donors. Sampling was limited to blood, and TCR repertoires in tissue likely differ from TCR repertoires in blood.

CDR1 MDHEN and CDR2 SYDVKM are derived from the germline V gene. Trimming takes 1 base from V and 8 bases from J, and the germline ends sit 12 bases apart. The CDR3 numbers 14 residues from cysteine through phenylalanine. The only DNA kept is the CDR3, 42 bases in frame from the first base. CD8 naive samples were obtained by positive selection for CCR7 among CD45RO-negative cells, yielding a CD45RA+CCR7+ population from which TemRA cells were excluded. Donors were healthy HIV-negative adults with no recently reported acute infections or vaccinations. All donors were Caucasian adults living in Nashville, Tennessee, USA. Blood was collected by leukapheresis, and PBMCs were isolated by Ficoll-Histopaque density gradient centrifugation and then cryopreserved in liquid nitrogen vapor phase. Analytical flow cytometry was used to check the purity and quantity of every magnetically sorted T cell population. From each sorted fraction, genomic DNA was isolated and quantified by UV absorbance on a Nanodrop 2000c.

Using the deep immunoSEQ assay, multiplex PCR amplified TCR CDR3 regions from genomic DNA. For each cell subset, the extracted genomic DNA was distributed evenly across all wells of several immunoSEQ 96-well plates, and each plate served as one replicate. For sorted subsets, about 210 ng of genomic DNA, equivalent to 30,000 or so T cell genomes, went into each replicate PCR. The purified libraries were quantified using a Qubit 3.0 fluorometer, sized with a Bioanalyzer 2100, and then quantified again using the KAPA Library Quantification kit. Each immunoSEQ 96-well plate was sequenced on its own single-read 150-cycle Illumina NextSeq 550 flow cell. Per the source publication's procedure: Because the immunoSEQ output included only junctional sequences and no quality scores, the filtering could not be the same as the filtering used for full-length reads. To assign V/J genes and CDR3, sequences were annotated using PyIR, a Python wrapper for IgBLAST v1.9, with IMGT germline references. Reads with weak V/J assignments (E-value above 1e-6), missing CDR3, stop codons, out-of-frame junctions, or ambiguous translated residues were removed. V3J clonotypes were defined by identical inferred V gene, J gene, and CDR3 amino acid sequence. Percentage overlap between repertoires was computed as shared unique clonotypes divided by the size of the smaller repertoire. Richness of each repertoire was evaluated using RTK rarefaction, the Chao1 estimator, and Recon v2.1 estimates of unobserved clonotypes. Generation probabilities were computed with OLGA for all TCRbeta clonotypes obtained by the gDNA method from a handful of donors. Sourced from immuneACCESS, this table was stored by TCRdb with only in-frame sequences that have V and J called. A share of the clones is absent; for the studies checked, an unresolved V gene accounts for under half, and the remainder has no known explanation. Clone size and the V and J calls come from that table; the DNA yielded D and trimming. The sample table contains some 2.1 million clones; only one count was recorded for 85% to 95% of them. Around 1.7% of the sample is taken by the ten largest.

This clone has just one count. Its antigen target is currently unknown. The record has no base qualities; no much larger clone is one base away. Sequencing used naive CD8+ T cells from PBMCs. The cell subset or site label, as the study defines it: CD45RA+CCR7+. The rearranged segments are TRBV28 and TRBJ2-1, with TRBD1 perhaps the D gene, on 5 matching bases. The clonotype was recovered from a man in his late teens or twenties in good health. Some clones in this sample may be carry-over from other donors' samples. This receptor carries the CDR3 CASSLSGLIHEQFF. Here is the DNA: TGTGCCAGCAGTTTATCAGGGTTGATCCATGAGCAGTTCTTC.